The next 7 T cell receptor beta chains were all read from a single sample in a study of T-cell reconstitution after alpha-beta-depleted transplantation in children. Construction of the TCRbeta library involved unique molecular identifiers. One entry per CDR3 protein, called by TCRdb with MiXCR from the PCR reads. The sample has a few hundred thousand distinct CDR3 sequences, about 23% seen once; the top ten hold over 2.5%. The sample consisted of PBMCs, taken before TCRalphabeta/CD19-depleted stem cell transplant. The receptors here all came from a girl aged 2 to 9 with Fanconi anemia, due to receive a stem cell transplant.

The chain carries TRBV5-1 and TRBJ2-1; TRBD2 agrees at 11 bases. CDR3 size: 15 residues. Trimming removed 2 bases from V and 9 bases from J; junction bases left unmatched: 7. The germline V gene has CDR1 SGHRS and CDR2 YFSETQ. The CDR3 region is CASSLLAGVVSEQFF. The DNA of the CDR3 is TGCGCCAGCAGCTTACTAGCGGGAGTTGTGAGTGAGCAGTTCTTC.

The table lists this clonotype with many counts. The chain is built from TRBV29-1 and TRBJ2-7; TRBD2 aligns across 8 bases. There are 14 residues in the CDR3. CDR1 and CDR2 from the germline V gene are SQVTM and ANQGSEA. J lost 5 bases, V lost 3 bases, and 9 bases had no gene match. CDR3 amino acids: CSVDTAGLVNEQYF. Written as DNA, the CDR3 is TGCAGCGTTGACACAGCGGGACTAGTAAACGAGCAGTACTTC.

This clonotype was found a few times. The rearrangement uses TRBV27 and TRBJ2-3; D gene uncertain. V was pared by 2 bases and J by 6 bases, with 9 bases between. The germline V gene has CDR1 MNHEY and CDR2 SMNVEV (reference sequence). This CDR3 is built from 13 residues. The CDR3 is CASSLLDGDTQYF. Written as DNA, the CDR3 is TGTGCCAGCAGTTTACTGGACGGGGATACGCAGTATTTT.

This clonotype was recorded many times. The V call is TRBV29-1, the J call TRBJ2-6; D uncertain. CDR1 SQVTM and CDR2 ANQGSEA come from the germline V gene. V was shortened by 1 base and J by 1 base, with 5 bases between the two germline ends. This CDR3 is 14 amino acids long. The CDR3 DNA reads TGCAGCGTTGAAGCGGAGTCTGGGGCCAACGTCCTGACTTTC. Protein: CSVEAESGANVLTF.

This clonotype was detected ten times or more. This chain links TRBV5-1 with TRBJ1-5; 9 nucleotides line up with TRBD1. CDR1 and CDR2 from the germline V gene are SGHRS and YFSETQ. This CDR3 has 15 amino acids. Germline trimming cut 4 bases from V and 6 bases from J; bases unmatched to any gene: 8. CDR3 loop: CASSTRDREPQPQHF. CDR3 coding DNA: TGCGCCAGCAGCACCCGGGACAGGGAACCTCAGCCCCAGCATTTT.

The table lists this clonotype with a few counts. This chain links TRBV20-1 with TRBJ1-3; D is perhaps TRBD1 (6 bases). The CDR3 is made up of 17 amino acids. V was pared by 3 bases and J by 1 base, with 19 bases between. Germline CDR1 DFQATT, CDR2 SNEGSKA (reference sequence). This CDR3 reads CSASNFQGMLSGNTIYF. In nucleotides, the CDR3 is TGCAGTGCTAGCAATTTCCAGGGGATGCTTTCTGGAAACACCATATATTTT.

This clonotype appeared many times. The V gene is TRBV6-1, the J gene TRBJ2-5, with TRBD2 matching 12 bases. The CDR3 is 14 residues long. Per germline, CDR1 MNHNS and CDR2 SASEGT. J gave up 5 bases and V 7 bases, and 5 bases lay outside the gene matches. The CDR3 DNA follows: TGTGCCAGCACTAGCGGGGGGGCCAGGGAGACCCAGTACTTC. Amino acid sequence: CASTSGGARETQYF.